Listed below are T cell receptor beta chains from one sample, sequenced in a study of metastatic and nonmetastatic thyroid tumors. TCRdb used MiXCR to call clones anew from the PCR reads. The sample consists of roughly 50,000 clones, less than 25% of them appearing once. Material for sequencing was blood. These receptors originate from a male donor with papillary thyroid cancer or a benign thyroid nodule (not recorded which). Some clones in this sample may be carry-over from other donors' samples. Each CDR3 is given with its conserved first and last residue. The D gene is left open where the match is weak. Rows may omit the clone size; those that give it use once, few, many or a size class.

NA	few	TRBV6-5	TRBJ2-7	TGTGCCAGCAGTTACTCTCCGGGGGCCCCCTACGAGCAGTACTTC	CASSYSPGAPYEQYF
TRBD2	NA	TRBV6-1	TRBJ2-1	TGTGCCAGCAGGGAAGGGGGACTAGGGGCCGATGAGCAGTTCTTC	CASREGGLGADEQFF
NA	few	TRBV6-2/TRBV6-3	TRBJ2-2	TGTGCCAGCAGTTACTCCCCAAACACCGGGGAGCTGTTTTTT	CASSYSPNTGELFF
TRBD1	NA	TRBV12-3/TRBV12-4	TRBJ2-5	TGTGCCAGCAGGGAGACAGGGATTGAGACCCAGTACTTC	CASRETGIETQYF
NA	few	TRBV4-3	TRBJ2-7	TGCGCCAGCAGCCTACAAGGGGAAGGGAGCTACGAGCAGTACTTC	CASSLQGEGSYEQYF
NA	few	TRBV19	TRBJ1-1	TGTGCCAGTAGTAAACAGCGGGTTATGAACACTGAAGCTTTCTTT	CASSKQRVMNTEAFF
NA	NA	TRBV7-9	TRBJ1-6	TGTGCCAGCAGCTTCGGCAGCGATTCACCCCTCCACTTT	CASSFGSDSPLHF
NA	many	TRBV20-1	TRBJ1-4	TGCAGTGTCCCCGTCGGCGGGGATGAAAAACTGTTTTTT	CSVPVGGDEKLFF
NA	many	TRBV28	TRBJ2-7	TGTGCCAGCAGTTTCATCAGGAGGGGGCCATTCTACGAGCAGTACTTC	CASSFIRRGPFYEQYF
TRBD1	many	TRBV4-1	TRBJ1-5	TGCGCCAGCAGCCAAGACCCCCCGGGACAGCATAGCAATCAGCCCCAGCATTTT	CASSQDPPGQHSNQPQHF
NA	NA	TRBV30	TRBJ2-3	TGTGCCTCTTGGTCTTCGGTGGCCACAGATACGCAGTATTTT	CASWSSVATDTQYF
NA	many	TRBV13	TRBJ2-7	TGTGCCAGCAGCCACGGGACTTCCTACGAGCAGTACTTC	CASSHGTSYEQYF
TRBD2	medium-sized	TRBV6-1	TRBJ2-7	TGTGCCAGCAGTGAATTCTCTAGCGGGGGTCCCTACGAGCAGTACTTC	CASSEFSSGGPYEQYF
TRBD2	few	TRBV2	TRBJ2-1	TGTGCCAGCAGTGTCCTAGCGGGACGGGAGCAGTTCTTC	CASSVLAGREQFF
NA	many	TRBV13	TRBJ2-7	TGTGCCAGCAGCTTAGGTGCGGGGCCCATCCCCGAGCAGTACTTC	CASSLGAGPIPEQYF
TRBD1	many	TRBV7-8	TRBJ2-7	TGTGCCAGCAGCTTAGAACAGGGGACGTACGAGCAGTACTTC	CASSLEQGTYEQYF
NA	many	TRBV19	TRBJ1-3	TGTGCCAGTAGCCGGGGGGGACTCGGAAACACCATATATTTT	CASSRGGLGNTIYF
NA	few	TRBV28	TRBJ2-7	TGTGCCAGCAACCCGAACTCCTACGAGCAGTACTTC	CASNPNSYEQYF
NA	NA	TRBV5-8	TRBJ2-7	TGTGCCAGCAGCTTGGCACAATCCTACGAGCAGTACTTC	CASSLAQSYEQYF
NA	NA	TRBV6-1	TRBJ1-3	TGTGCCAGCATGGATGCTAGCTCTGGAAACACCATATATTTT	CASMDASSGNTIYF
NA	NA	TRBV5-5	TRBJ2-3	TGTGCCAGCAGCTCCCCCTGGATGGATACGCAGTATTTT	CASSSPWMDTQYF
NA	many	TRBV2	TRBJ1-2	TGTGCCAGCAGCCCAAGGACAACGGCTAACTATGGCTACACCTTC	CASSPRTTANYGYTF
NA	many	TRBV18	TRBJ2-3	TGTGCCAGCTCACCACCGGAGACAGATACGCAGTATTTT	CASSPPETDTQYF
NA	NA	TRBV20-1	TRBJ2-1	TGCAGTGCTAGTAGAACGGGCACTCGTACCTACAATGAGCAGTTCTTC	CSASRTGTRTYNEQFF
NA	many	TRBV5-7	TRBJ2-2	TGTGCCAGCAGCTGGCCCTTCCCCGGGGAGCTGTTTTTT	CASSWPFPGELFF
NA	many	TRBV6-1	TRBJ1-1	TGTGCCAGCACCCAAACCGAAGGAACAGGGAACACTGAAGCTTTCTTT	CASTQTEGTGNTEAFF
NA	many	TRBV5-6	TRBJ2-3	TGTGCCAGCGGGGGGACGGATACGCAGTATTTT	CASGGTDTQYF
TRBD1	NA	TRBV5-4	TRBJ1-1	TGTGCCAGCAGCTTGGGGGGGACAGTGGACACTGAAGCTTTCTTT	CASSLGGTVDTEAFF
NA	many	TRBV29-1	TRBJ1-3	TGCAGCGGAATTTACTGGGGGGCCTTAAACACCATATATTTT	CSGIYWGALNTIYF
NA	NA	TRBV28	TRBJ2-2	TGTGCCAGCAGTCGCCAGAACACCGGGGAGCTGTTTTTT	CASSRQNTGELFF
TRBD1	NA	TRBV5-1	TRBJ1-1	TGCGCCAGCAGCCGGGGGACAGGGGGCTCGAACACTGAAGCTTTCTTT	CASSRGTGGSNTEAFF
NA	many	TRBV19	TRBJ2-1	TGTGCCAGTAGCCTTATGATGGGGACAAGGACCTACAATGAGCAGTTCTTC	CASSLMMGTRTYNEQFF
NA	NA	TRBV9	TRBJ1-4	TGTGCCAGCAGCGTAGGGGGAAATGAAAAACTGTTTTTT	CASSVGGNEKLFF
TRBD1	NA	TRBV19	TRBJ1-5	TGTGCCAGTAGTAATTTAGTAGGGGGCGTTGGCAATCAGCCCCAGCATTTT	CASSNLVGGVGNQPQHF